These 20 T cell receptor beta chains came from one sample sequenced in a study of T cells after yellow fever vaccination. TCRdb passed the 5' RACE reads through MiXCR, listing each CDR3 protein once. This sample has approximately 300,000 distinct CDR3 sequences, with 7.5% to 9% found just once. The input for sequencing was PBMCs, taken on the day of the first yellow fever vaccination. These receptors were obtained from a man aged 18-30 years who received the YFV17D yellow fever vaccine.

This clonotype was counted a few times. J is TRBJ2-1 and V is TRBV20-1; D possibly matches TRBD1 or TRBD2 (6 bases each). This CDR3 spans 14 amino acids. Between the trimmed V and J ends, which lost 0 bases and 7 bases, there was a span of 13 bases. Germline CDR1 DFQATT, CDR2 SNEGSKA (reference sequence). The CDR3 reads CSAREWGAGNEQFF. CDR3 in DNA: TGCAGTGCTAGAGAATGGGGGGCAGGGAATGAGCAGTTCTTC.

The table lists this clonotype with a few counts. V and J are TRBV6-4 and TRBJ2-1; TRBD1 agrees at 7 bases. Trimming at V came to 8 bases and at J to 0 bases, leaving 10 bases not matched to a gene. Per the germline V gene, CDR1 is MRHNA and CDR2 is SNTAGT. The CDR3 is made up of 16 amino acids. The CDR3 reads CASPLKGQSSYNEQFF. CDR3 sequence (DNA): TGTGCCAGCCCCCTAAAGGGACAGAGCTCCTACAATGAGCAGTTCTTC.

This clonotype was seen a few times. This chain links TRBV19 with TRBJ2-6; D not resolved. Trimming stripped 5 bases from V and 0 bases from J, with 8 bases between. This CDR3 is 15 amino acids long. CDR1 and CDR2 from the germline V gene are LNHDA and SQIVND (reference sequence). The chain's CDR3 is CASSPLTSGANVLTF. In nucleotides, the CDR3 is TGTGCCAGTAGTCCCCTAACCTCTGGGGCCAACGTCCTGACTTTC.

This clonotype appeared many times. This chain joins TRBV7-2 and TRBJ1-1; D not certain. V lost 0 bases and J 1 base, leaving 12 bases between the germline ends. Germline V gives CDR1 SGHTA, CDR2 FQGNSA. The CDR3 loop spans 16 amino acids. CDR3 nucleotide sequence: TGTGCCAGCAGCTTAGCCAACTTTGGTGGGAACACTGAAGCTTTCTTT. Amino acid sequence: CASSLANFGGNTEAFF.

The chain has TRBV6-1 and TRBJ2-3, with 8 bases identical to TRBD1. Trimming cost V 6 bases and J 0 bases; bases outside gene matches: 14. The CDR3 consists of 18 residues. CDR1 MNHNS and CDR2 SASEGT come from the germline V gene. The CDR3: CASSTTGAGGLSTDTQYF. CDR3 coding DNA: TGTGCCAGCAGCACTACAGGGGCAGGGGGCCTGAGCACAGATACGCAGTATTTT.

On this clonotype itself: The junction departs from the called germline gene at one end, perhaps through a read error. The CDR3: CSSSLGQGSEKLFF. The CDR3 bases are TGTTCCAGCAGCCTCGGACAGGGATCTGAAAAACTGTTTTTT. V and J are TRBV7-9 and TRBJ1-4, with TRBD1 matching 8 bases. Germline V lookup: CDR1 SEHNR, CDR2 FQNEAQ (reference sequence). The CDR3 runs 14 residues. Based on the CDR3 plus reference TRBV7-9 and TRBJ1-4, the full variable domain is DTGVSQNPRHKITKRGQNVTFRCDPISEHNRLYWYRQTLGQGPEFLTYFQNEAQLEKSRLLSDRFSAERPKGSFSTLEIQRTEQGDSAMYLCSSSLGQGSEKLFFGSGTQLSVL.

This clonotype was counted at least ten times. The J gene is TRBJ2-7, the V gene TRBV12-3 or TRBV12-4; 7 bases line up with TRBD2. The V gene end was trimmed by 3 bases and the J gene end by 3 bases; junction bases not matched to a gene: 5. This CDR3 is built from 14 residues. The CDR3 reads CASSFWGGNYEQYF. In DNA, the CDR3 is TGTGCCAGCAGTTTTTGGGGGGGAAACTACGAGCAGTACTTC.

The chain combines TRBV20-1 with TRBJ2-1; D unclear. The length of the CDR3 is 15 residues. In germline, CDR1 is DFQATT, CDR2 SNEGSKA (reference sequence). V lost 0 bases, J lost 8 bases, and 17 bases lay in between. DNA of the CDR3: TGCAGTGCTAGAGATACCCCGGTCCGACCCTATGAGCAGTTCTTC. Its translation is CSARDTPVRPYEQFF.

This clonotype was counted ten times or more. The CDR3 DNA sequence: TGTGCCAGCAGTGAAGCTCAGGGGGAAAAAGCAGATACGCAGTATTTT. Encoded protein: CASSEAQGEKADTQYF. This chain connects TRBV6-1 to TRBJ2-3; 7 positions agree with TRBD1. CDR3 length equals 16 residues. CDR1 is MNHNS, CDR2 SASEGT, per germline. V lost 0 bases to trimming and J lost 4 bases; unmatched junction nucleotides: 7.

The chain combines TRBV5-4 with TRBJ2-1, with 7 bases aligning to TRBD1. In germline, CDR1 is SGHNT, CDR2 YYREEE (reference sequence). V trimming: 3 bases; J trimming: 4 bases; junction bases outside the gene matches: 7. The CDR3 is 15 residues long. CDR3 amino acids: CASSSGQASYNEQFF. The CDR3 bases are TGTGCCAGCAGCTCCGGACAGGCCTCGTACAATGAGCAGTTCTTC.

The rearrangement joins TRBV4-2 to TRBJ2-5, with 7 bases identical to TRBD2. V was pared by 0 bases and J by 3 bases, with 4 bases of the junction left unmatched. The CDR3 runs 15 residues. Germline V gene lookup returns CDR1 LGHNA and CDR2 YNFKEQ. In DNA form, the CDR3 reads TGTGCCAGCAGCCAAGAAGGGGCGGGGGAAGAGACCCAGTACTTC. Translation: CASSQEGAGEETQYF.

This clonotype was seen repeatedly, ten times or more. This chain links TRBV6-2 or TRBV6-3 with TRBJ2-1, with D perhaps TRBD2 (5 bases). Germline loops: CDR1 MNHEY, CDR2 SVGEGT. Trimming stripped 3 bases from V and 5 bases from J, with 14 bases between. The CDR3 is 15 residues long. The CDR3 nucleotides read TGTGCCAGCAGTTATGGCTATGACGGGAACAATGAGCAGTTCTTC. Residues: CASSYGYDGNNEQFF.

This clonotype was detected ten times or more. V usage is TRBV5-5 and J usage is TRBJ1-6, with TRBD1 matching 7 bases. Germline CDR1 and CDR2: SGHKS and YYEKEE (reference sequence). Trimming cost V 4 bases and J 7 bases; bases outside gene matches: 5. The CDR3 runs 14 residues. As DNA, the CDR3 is TGTGCCAGCAGCCTAGACAGGGCGAATTCACCCCTCCACTTT. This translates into CASSLDRANSPLHF.

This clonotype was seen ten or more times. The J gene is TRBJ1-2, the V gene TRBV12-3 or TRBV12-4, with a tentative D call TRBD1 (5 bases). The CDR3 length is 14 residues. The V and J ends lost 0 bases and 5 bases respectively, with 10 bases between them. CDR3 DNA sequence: TGTGCCAGCAGTTTAGCGCACAGGATATATGGCTACACCTTC. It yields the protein CASSLAHRIYGYTF.

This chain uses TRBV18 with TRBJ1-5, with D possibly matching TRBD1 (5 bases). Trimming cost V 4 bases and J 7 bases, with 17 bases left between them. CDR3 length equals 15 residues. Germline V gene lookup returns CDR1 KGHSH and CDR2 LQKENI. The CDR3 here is CASSLPGAWTQPQHF. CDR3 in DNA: TGTGCCAGCTCACTACCCGGGGCTTGGACCCAGCCCCAGCATTTT.

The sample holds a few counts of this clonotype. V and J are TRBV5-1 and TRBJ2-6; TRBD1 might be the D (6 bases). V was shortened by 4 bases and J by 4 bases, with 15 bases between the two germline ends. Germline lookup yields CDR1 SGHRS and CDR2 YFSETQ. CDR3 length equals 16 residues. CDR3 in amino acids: CASSGTTGSGANVLTF. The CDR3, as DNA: TGCGCCAGCAGCGGAACTACAGGGAGCGGGGCCAACGTCCTGACTTTC.

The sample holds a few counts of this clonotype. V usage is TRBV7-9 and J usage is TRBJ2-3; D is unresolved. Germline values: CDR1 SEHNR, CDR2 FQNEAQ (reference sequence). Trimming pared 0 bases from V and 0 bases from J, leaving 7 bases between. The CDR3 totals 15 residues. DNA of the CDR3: TGTGCCAGCAGCTTAGCTGTTTCTAGCACAGATACGCAGTATTTT. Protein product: CASSLAVSSTDTQYF.

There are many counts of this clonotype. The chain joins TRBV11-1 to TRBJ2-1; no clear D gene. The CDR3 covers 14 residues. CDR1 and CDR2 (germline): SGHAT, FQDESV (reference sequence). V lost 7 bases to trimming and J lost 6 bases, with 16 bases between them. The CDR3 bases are TGTGCCAGCACCTCCATCCCGCAGACCAATGAGCAGTTCTTC. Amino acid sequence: CASTSIPQTNEQFF.

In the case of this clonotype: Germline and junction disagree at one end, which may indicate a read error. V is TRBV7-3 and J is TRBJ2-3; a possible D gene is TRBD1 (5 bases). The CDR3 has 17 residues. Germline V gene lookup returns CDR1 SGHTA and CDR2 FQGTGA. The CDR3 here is CTSSSGDSPMTADTQYF. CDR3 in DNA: TGTACCAGCAGCTCCGGCGACAGTCCCATGACGGCAGATACGCAGTATTTT.

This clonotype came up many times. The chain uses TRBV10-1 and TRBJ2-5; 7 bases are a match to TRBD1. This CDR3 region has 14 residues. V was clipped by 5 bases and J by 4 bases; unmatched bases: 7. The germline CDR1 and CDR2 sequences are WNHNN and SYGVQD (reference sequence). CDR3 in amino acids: CASSNDRVGETQYF. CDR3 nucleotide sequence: TGCGCCAGCAGTAATGACAGGGTAGGAGAGACCCAGTACTTC.